This T cell receptor beta chain came from a study of blood T cells in healthy people across ages. The second PCR ran about 6 to 11 cycles with a sample-barcoded 5' primer and J-beta primers. TCRdb called the 5' RACE reads again in MiXCR, with one record for every CDR3 protein. The table lists roughly 730,000 distinct CDR3 sequences, 56% of them singletons, with more than 25% in the top ten. Germline CDR1 and CDR2: SGHNT and YENEEA. The CDR3 is made up of 14 amino acids. About this clonotype itself: The junction departs from germline at one end; a sequencing error may be responsible.

The gene calls are TRBV11-3 and TRBJ2-7, with D perhaps TRBD1 or TRBD2 (5 bases each). The clonotype comes from a man between 35 and 55 years old in good health. Sample: blood. Here the CDR3 DNA reads TGTGCCAGCAGCTTAGAGGCAGGGACCTACGATCAGTACTTC. This codes for CASSLEAGTYDQYF.